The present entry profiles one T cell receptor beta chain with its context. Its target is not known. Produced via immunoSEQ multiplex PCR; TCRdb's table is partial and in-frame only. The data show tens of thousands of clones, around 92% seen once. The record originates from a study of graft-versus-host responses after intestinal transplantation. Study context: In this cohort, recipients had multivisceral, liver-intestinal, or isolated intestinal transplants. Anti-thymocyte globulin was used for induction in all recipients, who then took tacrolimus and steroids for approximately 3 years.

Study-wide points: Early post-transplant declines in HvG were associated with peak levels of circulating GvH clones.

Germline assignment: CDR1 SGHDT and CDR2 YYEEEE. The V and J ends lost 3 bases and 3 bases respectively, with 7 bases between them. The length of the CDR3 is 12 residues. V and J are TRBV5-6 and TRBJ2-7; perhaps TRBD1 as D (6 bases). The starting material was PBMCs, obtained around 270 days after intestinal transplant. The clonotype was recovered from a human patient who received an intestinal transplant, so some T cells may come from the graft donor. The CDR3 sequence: CASSSQGYEQYF. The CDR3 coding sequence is TGTGCCAGCAGCTCACAGGGCTACGAGCAGTACTTC.